These T cell receptor beta chains were read from a single sample in a study of T-cell memory formation after mild COVID-19. From the 5' RACE reads, TCRdb called clonotypes with MiXCR, one entry per CDR3 protein. The table records 310,000 or so distinct CDR3 sequences, less than 20% of them present only once. The sample consisted of PBMCs or a T cell subset sorted from them (not recorded which). These TCRs come from a man between 18 and 29 years old who had mild COVID-19 (a few samples of this study predate the infection). Cell type and time point are not known. The CDR3 runs from the conserved cysteine through the conserved F or W. A D gene is named only where the DNA matches it firmly. Rows may omit the clone size; those that give it use once, few, many or a size class.

clone_size	d_call	v_call	j_call	cdr3_aa	cdr3_nt
few	TRBD1	TRBV5-1	TRBJ2-3	CASSRRDRGMNTQYF	TGCGCCAGCAGCCGCCGGGACAGGGGGATGAATACGCAGTATTTT
few	-	TRBV12-3/TRBV12-4	TRBJ2-2	CASSSELSALFF	TGTGCCAGCAGTTCCGAGCTCTCCGCGCTGTTTTTT
few	-	TRBV10-3	TRBJ1-2	CAISLQGNNGYTF	TGTGCCATCAGTTTACAGGGTAATAATGGCTACACCTTC
few	-	TRBV29-1	TRBJ2-1	CSASGGRSDEQFF	TGCAGCGCGTCAGGAGGGAGGTCGGATGAGCAGTTCTTC
-	-	TRBV3-1	TRBJ1-3	CASSPSYSGNTIYF	TGTGCCAGCAGCCCGAGTTACTCTGGAAACACCATATATTTT
few	-	TRBV3-1	TRBJ2-5	CASSQPDYQETQYF	TGTGCCAGCAGCCAACCGGACTATCAAGAGACCCAGTACTTC
-	TRBD1	TRBV12-3/TRBV12-4	TRBJ1-2	CASSQGQYSGYTF	TGTGCCAGCAGTCAGGGACAGTACTCGGGCTACACCTTC
-	-	TRBV25-1	TRBJ2-7	CATAGRSYEQYF	TGTGCCACCGCGGGACGGAGCTACGAGCAGTACTTC
many	-	TRBV27	TRBJ1-1	CASSLQGITEAFF	TGTGCCAGCAGTTTACAGGGTATTACTGAAGCTTTCTTT
few	TRBD2	TRBV29-1	TRBJ2-5	CSSGAGGETQYF	TGCAGCTCTGGAGCGGGGGGGGAGACCCAGTACTTC
-	TRBD2	TRBV5-1	TRBJ2-1	CASSLEPSGGQVAFF	TGCGCCAGCAGCTTGGAGCCTAGCGGGGGCCAGGTGGCGTTCTTC
-	-	TRBV15	TRBJ2-2	CATSQPNTGELFF	TGTGCCACCAGCCAACCCAACACCGGGGAGCTGTTTTTT
few	-	TRBV5-1	TRBJ1-1	CASSPDSRLEAFF	TGCGCCAGCAGCCCCGACAGTAGACTTGAAGCTTTCTTT
-	-	TRBV4-3	TRBJ1-2	CASSQGLGGDGYTF	TGCGCCAGCAGCCAAGGTTTAGGCGGGGACGGCTACACCTTC
-	-	TRBV6-2/TRBV6-3	TRBJ1-5	CASSSGARGLYQPQHF	TGTGCCAGCAGTTCAGGTGCCAGGGGTCTGTATCAGCCCCAGCATTTT
-	-	TRBV10-3	TRBJ1-6	CATEDTVRSPLHF	TGTGCCACCGAAGATACAGTTCGGTCACCCCTCCACTTT
few	-	TRBV12-3/TRBV12-4	TRBJ1-6	CASTHRNNSPLHF	TGTGCCAGCACCCACAGAAACAATTCACCCCTCCACTTT
few	-	TRBV7-9	TRBJ1-2	CASSLRDYYGYTF	TGTGCCAGCAGCTTAAGGGATTACTATGGCTACACCTTC
-	-	TRBV12-3/TRBV12-4	TRBJ2-3	CASGIRAPDTQYF	TGTGCCAGCGGCATCAGGGCCCCAGATACGCAGTATTTT
-	-	TRBV29-1	TRBJ2-5	CSVTRAGAETQYF	TGCAGCGTTACAAGGGCAGGCGCAGAGACCCAGTACTTC
few	TRBD1	TRBV5-4	TRBJ1-4	CASSGTDNEKLFF	TGTGCCAGCAGTGGGACAGATAATGAAAAACTGTTTTTT
-	TRBD2	TRBV6-6	TRBJ2-1	CASSFLLAGGRRNEQFF	TGTGCCAGCAGTTTCCTACTAGCGGGGGGCCGTAGGAATGAGCAGTTCTTC
many	TRBD1	TRBV6-5	TRBJ2-1	CASSYAWTGTNEQFF	TGTGCCAGCAGTTACGCTTGGACAGGGACTAATGAGCAGTTCTTC
-	TRBD1	TRBV5-1	TRBJ2-7	CASSTYRGVGEQYF	TGCGCCAGCAGCACGTACAGGGGTGTGGGAGAGCAGTACTTC
few	TRBD2	TRBV11-2	TRBJ2-1	CASSSSGRGTNNEQFF	TGTGCCAGCAGCTCCAGCGGGCGGGGGACGAACAATGAGCAGTTCTTC
few	-	TRBV20-1	TRBJ2-7	CSASGISYEQYF	TGCAGTGCTAGTGGTATTTCATACGAGCAGTACTTC
-	TRBD1	TRBV7-9	TRBJ1-6	CASTRRTGNSPLHF	TGTGCCAGCACCCGACGGACAGGGAATTCACCCCTCCACTTT
-	-	TRBV7-2	TRBJ2-1	CASSSPTSSYNEQFF	TGTGCCAGCAGTTCACCGACTTCCTCCTACAATGAGCAGTTCTTC
-	TRBD2	TRBV7-9	TRBJ2-1	CASSPAGRLAGGQSSYNEQFF	TGTGCCAGCAGCCCCGCCGGCCGGCTAGCGGGGGGCCAAAGCTCCTACAATGAGCAGTTCTTC
-	-	TRBV7-2	TRBJ1-2	CASSPRHGSYGYTF	TGTGCCAGCAGCCCTCGACACGGTAGTTATGGCTACACCTTC
-	TRBD1	TRBV10-3	TRBJ1-2	CAISEATGGGYGYTF	TGTGCCATCAGTGAGGCTACAGGGGGAGGATATGGCTACACCTTC
few	-	TRBV4-1	TRBJ1-1	CASSQDPFPAENTEAFF	TGCGCCAGCAGCCAAGATCCTTTTCCGGCGGAGAACACTGAAGCTTTCTTT
-	TRBD1	TRBV7-2	TRBJ1-1	CASSPSLDRVGTEAFF	TGTGCCAGCAGCCCTTCGCTGGACAGGGTGGGGACTGAAGCTTTCTTT
few	-	TRBV6-1	TRBJ2-1	CASSLDGAAYNEQFF	TGTGCCAGCAGCCTCGATGGGGCCGCCTACAATGAGCAGTTCTTC
-	-	TRBV12-3/TRBV12-4	TRBJ2-2	CASSLGGATTGELFF	TGTGCCAGCAGTTTAGGGGGGGCGACCACCGGGGAGCTGTTTTTT
few	-	TRBV24-1	TRBJ2-5	CATSEGGQGGETQYF	TGTGCCACCAGTGAGGGTGGGCAGGGTGGAGAGACCCAGTACTTC
-	-	TRBV28	TRBJ2-1	CASTFGGLSYNEQFF	TGTGCCAGCACCTTCGGGGGCCTCTCCTACAATGAGCAGTTCTTC
few	-	TRBV4-2	TRBJ2-5	CASSQVMAEGGETQYF	TGTGCCAGCAGCCAAGTCATGGCGGAGGGGGGAGAGACCCAGTACTTC
-	TRBD1	TRBV20-1	TRBJ1-2	CSALPARGTAVYGYTF	TGCAGTGCCCTCCCCGCCCGGGGGACAGCCGTCTATGGCTACACCTTC
few	-	TRBV5-1	TRBJ2-3	CASSLRDTLRITDTQYF	TGCGCCAGCAGCTTACGGGACACACTACGCATCACAGATACGCAGTATTTT
few	TRBD2	TRBV4-2	TRBJ2-5	CASSQDPPAGGQETQYF	TGTGCCAGCAGCCAAGATCCTCCAGCGGGGGGCCAAGAGACCCAGTACTTC
few	-	TRBV20-1	TRBJ2-3	CSAARGGAGGDTQYF	TGCAGTGCTGCCAGGGGGGGGGCCGGGGGAGATACGCAGTATTTT